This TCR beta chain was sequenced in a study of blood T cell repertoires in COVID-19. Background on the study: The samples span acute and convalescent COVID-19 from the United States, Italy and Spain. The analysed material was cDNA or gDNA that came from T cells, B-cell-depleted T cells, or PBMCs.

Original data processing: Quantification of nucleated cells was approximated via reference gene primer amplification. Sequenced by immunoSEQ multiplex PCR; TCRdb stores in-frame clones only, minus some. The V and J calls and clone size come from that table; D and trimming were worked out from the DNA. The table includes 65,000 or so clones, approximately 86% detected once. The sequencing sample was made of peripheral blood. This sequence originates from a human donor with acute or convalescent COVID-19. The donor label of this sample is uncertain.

CDR3 in DNA: TGTGCCAGCAGTGCTCTATCGCCTACTACGGGACTAGCGGTTGGGGAGCTGTTTTTT. It specifies CASSALSPTTGLAVGELFF. This chain uses TRBV6-4 with TRBJ2-2; 11 bases fit TRBD2. V dropped 4 bases and J dropped 8; count of bases not matched to a gene: 18. Germline V gene data show CDR1 as MRHNA and CDR2 as SNTAGT. The CDR3 is 19 amino acids.